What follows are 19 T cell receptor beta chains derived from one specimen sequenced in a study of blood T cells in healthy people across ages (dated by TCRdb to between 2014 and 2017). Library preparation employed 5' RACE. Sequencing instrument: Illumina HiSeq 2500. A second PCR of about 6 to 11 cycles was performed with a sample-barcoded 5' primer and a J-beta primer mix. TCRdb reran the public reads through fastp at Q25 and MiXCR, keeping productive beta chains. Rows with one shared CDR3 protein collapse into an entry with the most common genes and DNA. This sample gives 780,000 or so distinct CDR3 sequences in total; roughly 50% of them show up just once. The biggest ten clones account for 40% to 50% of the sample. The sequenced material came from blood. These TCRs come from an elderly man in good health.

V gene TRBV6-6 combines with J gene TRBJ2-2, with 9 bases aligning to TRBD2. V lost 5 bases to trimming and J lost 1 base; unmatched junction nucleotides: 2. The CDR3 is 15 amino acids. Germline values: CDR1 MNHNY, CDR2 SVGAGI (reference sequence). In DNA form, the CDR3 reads TGTGCCAGCAGTGCGACTAGCGGGAACACCGGGGAGCTGTTTTTT. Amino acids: CASSATSGNTGELFF.

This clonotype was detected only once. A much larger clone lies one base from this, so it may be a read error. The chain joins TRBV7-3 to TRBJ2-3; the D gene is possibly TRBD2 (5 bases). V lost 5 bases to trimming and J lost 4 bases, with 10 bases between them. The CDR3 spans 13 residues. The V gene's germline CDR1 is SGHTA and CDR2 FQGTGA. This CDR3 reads CASSKDSSDTQYF. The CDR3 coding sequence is TGTGCCAGCAGCAAGGACTCCTCAGATACGCAGTATTTT.

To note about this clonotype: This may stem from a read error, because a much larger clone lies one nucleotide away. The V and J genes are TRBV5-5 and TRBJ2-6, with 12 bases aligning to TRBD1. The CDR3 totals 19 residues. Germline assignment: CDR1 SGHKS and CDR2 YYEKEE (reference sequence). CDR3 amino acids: CASSLWDRGLWGPTNVPTF. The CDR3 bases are TGTGCCAGCAGCTTGTGGGACAGGGGGCTCTGGGGCCCCACCAACGTCCCGACTTTC.

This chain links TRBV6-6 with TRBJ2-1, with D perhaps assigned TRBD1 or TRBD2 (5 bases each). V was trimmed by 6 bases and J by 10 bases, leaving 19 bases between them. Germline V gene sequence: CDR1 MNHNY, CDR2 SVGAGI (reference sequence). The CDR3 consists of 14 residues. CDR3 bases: TGTGCCAGCAGGATAGGGACCGCCGAATCGGAGCAGTTCTTC. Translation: CASRIGTAESEQFF.

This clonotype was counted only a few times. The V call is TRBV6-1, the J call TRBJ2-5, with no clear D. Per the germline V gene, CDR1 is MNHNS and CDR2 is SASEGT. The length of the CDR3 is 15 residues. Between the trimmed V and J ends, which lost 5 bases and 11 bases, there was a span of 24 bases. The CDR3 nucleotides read TGTGCCAGCAGTTTGATTGGTCTTTCCCACAATGAGCAGTACTTC. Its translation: CASSLIGLSHNEQYF.

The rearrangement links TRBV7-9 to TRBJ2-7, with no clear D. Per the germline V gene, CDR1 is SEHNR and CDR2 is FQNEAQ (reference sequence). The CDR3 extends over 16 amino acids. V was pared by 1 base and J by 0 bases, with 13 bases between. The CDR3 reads CASSLVISPSSYEQYF. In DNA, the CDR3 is TGTGCCAGCAGCTTAGTCATTTCCCCGTCCTCCTACGAGCAGTACTTC.

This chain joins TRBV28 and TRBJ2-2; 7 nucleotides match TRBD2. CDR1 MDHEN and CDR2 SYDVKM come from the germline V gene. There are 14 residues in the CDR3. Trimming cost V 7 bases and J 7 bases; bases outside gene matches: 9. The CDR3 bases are TGTGCCAGCATCGGCGGGAGCAAAGGCGGGGAGCTGTTTTTT. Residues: CASIGGSKGGELFF.

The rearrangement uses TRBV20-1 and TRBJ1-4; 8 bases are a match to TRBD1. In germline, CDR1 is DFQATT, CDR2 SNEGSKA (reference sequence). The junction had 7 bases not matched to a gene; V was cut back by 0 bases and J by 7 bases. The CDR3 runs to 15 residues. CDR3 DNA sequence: TGCAGTGCTAGAGATCCAGGGGGCGAGGGTGAAAAACTGTTTTTT. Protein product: CSARDPGGEGEKLFF.

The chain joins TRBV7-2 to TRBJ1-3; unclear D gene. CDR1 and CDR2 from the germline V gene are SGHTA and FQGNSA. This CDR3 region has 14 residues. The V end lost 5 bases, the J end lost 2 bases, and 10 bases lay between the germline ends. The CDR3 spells CASSREGPGNTIYF. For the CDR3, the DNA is TGTGCCAGCAGCCGCGAAGGGCCTGGAAACACCATATATTTT.

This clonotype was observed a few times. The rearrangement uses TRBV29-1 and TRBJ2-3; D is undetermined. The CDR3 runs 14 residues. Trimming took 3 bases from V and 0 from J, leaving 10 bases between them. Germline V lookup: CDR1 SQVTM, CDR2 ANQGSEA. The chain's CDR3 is CSVDSLGSTDTQYF. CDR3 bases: TGCAGCGTTGATTCGTTGGGCAGCACAGATACGCAGTATTTT.

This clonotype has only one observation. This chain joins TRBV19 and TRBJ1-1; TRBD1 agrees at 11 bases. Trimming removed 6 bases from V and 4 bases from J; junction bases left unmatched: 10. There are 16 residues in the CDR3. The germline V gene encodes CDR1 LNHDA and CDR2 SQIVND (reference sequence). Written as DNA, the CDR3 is TGTGCCAGTAGGGCCGGGACAGGGGGTCGGAGCACTGAAGCTTTCTTT. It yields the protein CASRAGTGGRSTEAFF.

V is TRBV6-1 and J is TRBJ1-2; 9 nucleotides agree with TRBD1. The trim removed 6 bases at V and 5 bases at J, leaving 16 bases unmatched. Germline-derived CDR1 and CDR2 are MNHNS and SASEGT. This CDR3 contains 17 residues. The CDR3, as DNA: TGTGCCAGCAGCCCCTCGGGACAGGGCGATTGGGGATATGGCTACACCTTC. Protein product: CASSPSGQGDWGYGYTF.

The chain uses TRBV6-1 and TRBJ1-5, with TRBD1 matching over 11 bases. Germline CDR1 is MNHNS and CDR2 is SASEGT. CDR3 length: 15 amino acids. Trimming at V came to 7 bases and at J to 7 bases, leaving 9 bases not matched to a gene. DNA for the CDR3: TGTGCCAGCACCGGGACAGGGGGTGGAAGACAGCCCCAGCATTTT. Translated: CASTGTGGGRQPQHF.

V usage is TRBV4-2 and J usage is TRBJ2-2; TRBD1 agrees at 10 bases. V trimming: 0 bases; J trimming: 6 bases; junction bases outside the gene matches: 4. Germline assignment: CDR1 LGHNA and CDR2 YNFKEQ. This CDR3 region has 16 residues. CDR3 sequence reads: CASSQEGQGYAGELFF. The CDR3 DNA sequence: TGTGCCAGCAGCCAAGAGGGACAGGGGTACGCCGGGGAGCTGTTTTTT.

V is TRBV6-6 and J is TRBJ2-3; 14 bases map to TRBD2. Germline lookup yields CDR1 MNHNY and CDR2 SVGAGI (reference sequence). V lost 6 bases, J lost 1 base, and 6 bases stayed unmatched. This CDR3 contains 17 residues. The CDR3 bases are TGTGCCAGCAGAAGTCGACTAGCGGGAGGGGGCACAGATACGCAGTATTTT. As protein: CASRSRLAGGGTDTQYF.

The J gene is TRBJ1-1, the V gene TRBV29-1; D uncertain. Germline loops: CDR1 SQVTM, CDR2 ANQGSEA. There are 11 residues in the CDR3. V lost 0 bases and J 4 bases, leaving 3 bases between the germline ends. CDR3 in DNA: TGCAGCGTTGAAGATAGCACTGAAGCTTTCTTT. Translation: CSVEDSTEAFF.

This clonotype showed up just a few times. This chain's CDR3 is CASTRGWGNEQFF. In DNA form, the CDR3 reads TGTGCCAGCACCCGGGGATGGGGCAATGAGCAGTTCTTC. V gene TRBV14 combines with J gene TRBJ2-1; D is possibly TRBD2 (5 bases). The CDR3 covers 13 residues. The germline gives CDR1 SGHDN, CDR2 FVKESK. Trimming cost V 7 bases and J 6 bases, with 13 bases left between them.

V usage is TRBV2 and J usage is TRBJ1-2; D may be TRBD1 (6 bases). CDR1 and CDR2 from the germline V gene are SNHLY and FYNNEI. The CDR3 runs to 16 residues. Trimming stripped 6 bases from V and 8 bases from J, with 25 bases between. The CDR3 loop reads CASSLKNGRGAQGYTF. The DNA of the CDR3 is TGTGCCAGCAGCCTAAAAAACGGACGGGGGGCACAAGGCTACACCTTC.

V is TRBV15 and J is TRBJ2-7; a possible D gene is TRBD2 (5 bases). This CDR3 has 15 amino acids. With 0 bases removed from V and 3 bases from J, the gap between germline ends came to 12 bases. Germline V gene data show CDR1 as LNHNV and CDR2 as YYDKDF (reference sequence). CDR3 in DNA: TGTGCCACCAGCAGAGATCCAGCGGTAAGCTACGAGCAGTACTTC. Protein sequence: CATSRDPAVSYEQYF.